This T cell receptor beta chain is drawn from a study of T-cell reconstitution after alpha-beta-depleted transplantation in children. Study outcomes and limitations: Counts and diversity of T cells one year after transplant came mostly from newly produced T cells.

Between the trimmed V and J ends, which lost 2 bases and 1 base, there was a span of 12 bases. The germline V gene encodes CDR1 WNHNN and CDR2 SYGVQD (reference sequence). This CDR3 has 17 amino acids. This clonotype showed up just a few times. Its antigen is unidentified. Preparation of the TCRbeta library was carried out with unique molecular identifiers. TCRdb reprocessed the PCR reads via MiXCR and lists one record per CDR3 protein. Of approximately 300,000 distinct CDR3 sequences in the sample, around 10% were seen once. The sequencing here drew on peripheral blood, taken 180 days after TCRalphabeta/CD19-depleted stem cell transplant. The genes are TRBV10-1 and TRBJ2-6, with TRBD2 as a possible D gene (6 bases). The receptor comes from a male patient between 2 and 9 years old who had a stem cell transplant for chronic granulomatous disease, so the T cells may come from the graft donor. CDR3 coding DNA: TGCGCCAGCAGTGAGCCCTTTGGGGGGTCTGGGGCCAACGTCCTGACTTTC. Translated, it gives CASSEPFGGSGANVLTF.